A single sample gave rise to the 7 T cell receptor beta chains below, sequenced in a study of neurological immune-mediated disorders. TCRdb ran MiXCR on the 5' RACE reads and lists one entry per CDR3 protein. The sample yields 40,000 to 55,000 distinct CDR3 sequences, around 3.3% seen once. The sample comprised PBMCs. The origin of the receptors is a woman in her 50s with multiple sclerosis.

This clonotype was seen at least ten times. The chain recombines TRBV7-2 with TRBJ2-1, with TRBD2 matching over 9 bases. Trimming removed 5 bases from V and 3 bases from J; junction bases left unmatched: 8. The CDR3 contains 16 residues. CDR1 SGHTA and CDR2 FQGNSA come from the germline V gene. DNA for the CDR3: TGTGCCAGCAGCACCCGACCTAGCGGGAACTACAATGAGCAGTTCTTC. Translation: CASSTRPSGNYNEQFF.

The sample holds many counts of this clonotype. The rearrangement links TRBV12-3 or TRBV12-4 to TRBJ2-7; possibly TRBD2 for D (5 bases). The CDR3 has 14 residues. V was pared by 6 bases and J by 5 bases, with 17 bases between. CDR3 DNA: TGTGCCAGCAGGCTCCACGGCGGAGGTAACGAGCAGTACTTC. It specifies CASRLHGGGNEQYF.

In its sample, this clonotype was seen many times. The chain recombines TRBV6-5 with TRBJ2-3; a possible D gene is TRBD1 (5 bases). Between the trimmed V and J ends, which lost 6 bases and 2 bases, there was a span of 12 bases. CDR1 and CDR2 from the germline V gene are MNHEY and SVGAGI. This CDR3 is built from 14 residues. The CDR3 bases are TGTGCCAGCAGCCCCAGGGTAGCCACAGATACGCAGTATTTT. Its translation is CASSPRVATDTQYF.

This clonotype was found a few times. The chain carries TRBV7-9 and TRBJ2-5; D perhaps matches TRBD2 (6 bases). CDR3 length: 14 amino acids. V lost 4 bases to trimming and J lost 9 bases, with 18 bases between them. Germline values: CDR1 SEHNR, CDR2 FQNEAQ (reference sequence). The CDR3 bases are TGTGCCAGCAGCTCTAGTACGGGGGTTGGGGCCCAGTACTTC. Its protein is CASSSSTGVGAQYF.

At least ten counts were recorded for this clonotype. The chain has TRBV10-2 and TRBJ2-3; no firm D call. The V gene's germline CDR1 is WSHSY and CDR2 SAAADI. V lost 4 bases to trimming and J lost 6 bases, with 20 bases between them. There are 16 residues in the CDR3. Here the CDR3 reads CASSGLGPERTDTQYF. CDR3 DNA: TGCGCCAGCAGTGGCCTAGGACCTGAGAGGACGGATACGCAGTATTTT.

In this sample, this clonotype turned up many times. V and J are TRBV5-1 and TRBJ1-5; D might be TRBD1 (5 bases). The length of the CDR3 is 15 residues. V lost 0 bases, J lost 2 bases, and 9 bases lay in between. Germline V gene lookup returns CDR1 SGHRS and CDR2 YFSETQ. The CDR3 region is CASSLAGNGNQPQHF. Here the CDR3 DNA reads TGCGCCAGCAGCTTGGCAGGGAATGGCAATCAGCCCCAGCATTTT.

This clonotype has a count of ten or more. This chain joins TRBV20-1 and TRBJ2-3; 10 bases map to TRBD2. The J segment lost 8 bases and the V segment lost 4 bases, leaving 6 bases of the junction unmatched. The CDR3 totals 13 residues. Germline loops: CDR1 DFQATT, CDR2 SNEGSKA (reference sequence). The CDR3 nucleotides are TGCAGTGCTAAGGAGCGGGGGGGCGTTACGCAGTATTTT. Protein product: CSAKERGGVTQYF.